This TCR beta chain originates from a study of tumor and adjacent non-tumor tissue in lung cancer. Broader study findings: Higher tumor TCR diversity was associated with shorter survival. Significantly higher TCR diversity was found in tumor than normal lung.

The CDR3 has 17 amino acids. Germline V gene lookup returns CDR1 LGHNA and CDR2 YSLEER. The template was RNA from unsorted bulk tissue. Distant lung tissue was collected more than 3 cm away from the tumor edge. There are a few counts of this clonotype. Its antigen is as yet unknown. With a much larger clone just one base away, this may be a read error. The library came from three nested PCR rounds adapted from ARM-PCR protocols. TCRdb called the multiplex PCR reads again in MiXCR, with one record for every CDR3 protein. The sample yields approximately 100,000 distinct CDR3 sequences, 60% to 65% seen once.

The sequencing sample was made of distant non-tumor lung tissue. The clonotype comes from a man in his sixties with non-small cell lung cancer. This chain joins TRBV4-3 and TRBJ2-1; 11 nucleotides agree with TRBD2. CDR3 in amino acids: CASNQDILAGAYNEQFF. Here the CDR3 DNA reads TGCGCCAGCAACCAAGATATACTAGCGGGAGCCTACAATGAGCAGTTCTTC.